The 14 T cell receptor beta chains given below trace back to one sample, sequenced in a study of T-cell memory formation after mild COVID-19. TCRdb ran MiXCR on the 5' RACE reads and lists one entry per CDR3 protein. In the table there are more than 300,000 distinct CDR3 sequences, 20% to 25% of which are singletons. Sequencing was carried out using PBMCs or a T cell subset sorted from them (not recorded which). The receptors originated from a man between 18 and 35 years old who had mild COVID-19 (a few samples of this study predate the infection). Cell type and time point are not known.

This rearrangement joins TRBV6-5 to TRBJ2-5; TRBD2 matches at 13 bases. This CDR3 spans 15 amino acids. Germline loops: CDR1 MNHEY, CDR2 SVGAGI. The V gene end was trimmed by 8 bases and the J gene end by 1 base; junction bases not matched to a gene: 4. The CDR3 DNA is TGTGCCAGCGGACTAGCGGGGGCGTCCCAAGAGACCCAGTACTTC. Protein product: CASGLAGASQETQYF.

The rearrangement joins TRBV4-3 to TRBJ1-1, with D possibly being TRBD1 (5 bases). Trimming cost V 3 bases and J 1 base, with 18 bases left between them. The germline V gene has CDR1 LGHNA and CDR2 YSLEER. CDR3 size: 17 residues. The CDR3, as DNA: TGCGCCAGCAGCCAGTGGGTTCGAGTGACAGAGAACACTGAAGCTTTCTTT. Protein product: CASSQWVRVTENTEAFF.

The chain recombines TRBV6-2 or TRBV6-3 with TRBJ2-3, with 8 bases that match TRBD2. The length of the CDR3 is 16 residues. The J segment lost 3 bases and the V segment lost 5 bases, leaving 10 bases of the junction unmatched. Germline CDR1 reads MNHEY; CDR2 reads SVGEGT. DNA for the CDR3: TGTGCCAGCAGTGGTACCGGGACTAGACCGACAGATACGCAGTATTTT. This gives the protein CASSGTGTRPTDTQYF.

V gene TRBV9 combines with J gene TRBJ1-5; no clear D. Germline CDR1 SGDLS, CDR2 YYNGEE. V was shortened by 4 bases and J by 0 bases, with 8 bases between the two germline ends. CDR3 length: 14 residues. CDR3 in amino acids: CASSLDPSNQPQHF. CDR3 coding DNA: TGTGCCAGCAGCTTGGACCCTAGCAATCAGCCCCAGCATTTT.

This clonotype was counted only a few times. The chain has TRBV30 and TRBJ2-7; D gene unclear. The CDR3 runs to 13 residues. The germline V gene encodes CDR1 GTSNPN and CDR2 SVGIG (reference sequence). V dropped 3 bases and J dropped 3 bases, with 12 bases sitting between them. The CDR3 coding sequence is TGTGCCTGGAGGACCCTGGACGTCTACGAGCAGTACTTC. This sequence encodes CAWRTLDVYEQYF.

The chain combines TRBV7-2 with TRBJ1-1; perhaps TRBD1 as D (5 bases). The CDR3 length is 14 residues. The germline V and J ends were trimmed by 4 bases and 1 base, with 10 bases remaining between them. CDR1 and CDR2 from the germline V gene are SGHTA and FQGNSA. CDR3 in amino acids: CASSSSGGNTEAFF. In DNA form, the CDR3 reads TGTGCCAGCAGCTCGTCGGGGGGGAACACTGAAGCTTTCTTT.

This clonotype was picked up many times. The rearrangement uses TRBV20-1 and TRBJ1-1; 11 bases match TRBD1. The CDR3 runs 14 residues. The germline V gene encodes CDR1 DFQATT and CDR2 SNEGSKA (reference sequence). Trimming removed 3 bases from V and 3 bases from J; junction bases left unmatched: 3. CDR3 nucleotides: TGCAGTGCTAGGGGGACAGGGGGGGACACTGAAGCTTTCTTT. Protein product: CSARGTGGDTEAFF.

V gene TRBV5-6 combines with J gene TRBJ2-7; D ambiguous. V lost 1 base, J lost 4 bases, and 6 bases lay in between. Germline V lookup: CDR1 SGHDT, CDR2 YYEEEE. This CDR3 region has 12 residues. The CDR3 spells CASSLNEYEQYF. CDR3 bases: TGTGCCAGCAGCTTGAACGAATACGAGCAGTACTTC.

This clonotype was detected only a few times. The V gene is TRBV12-3 or TRBV12-4, the J gene TRBJ1-5, with D perhaps matching TRBD1 (6 bases). CDR3 length: 15 amino acids. V lost 6 bases and J lost 6, with 18 bases in between. Here the CDR3 DNA reads TGTGCCAGCAGCCTCACTCAGGGGAGGGGTCAGCCCCAGCATTTT. Amino acids: CASSLTQGRGQPQHF.

This clonotype was picked up a small number of times. This chain uses TRBV6-5 with TRBJ2-2; 8 nucleotides align to TRBD1. V gave up 6 bases and J gave up 5 bases; unmatched junction bases: 11. From germline, CDR1 is MNHEY and CDR2 SVGAGI. The CDR3 is 16 amino acids. In nucleotides, the CDR3 is TGTGCCAGCAGCCTCACGGACAGGGTTAAAACCGGGGAGCTGTTTTTT. Translated, it gives CASSLTDRVKTGELFF.

This chain links TRBV7-6 with TRBJ2-7, with D possibly matching TRBD1 (5 bases). Germline CDR1 SGHVS, CDR2 FNYEAQ. The CDR3 extends over 13 amino acids. V was clipped by 0 bases and J by 5 bases, with 8 bases between them. CDR3: CASSLAAGNEQYF. The CDR3 nucleotides read TGTGCCAGCAGCTTAGCGGCAGGGAACGAGCAGTACTTC.

This clonotype appeared a few times. The V and J genes are TRBV7-2 and TRBJ1-5; D is unresolved. In germline, CDR1 is SGHTA, CDR2 FQGNSA. Trimming removed 2 bases at V and 0 bases at J, with 8 bases between. The CDR3 spans 15 residues. Here the CDR3 DNA reads TGTGCCAGCAGCTTACTGCAGCATAGCAATCAGCCCCAGCATTTT. This gives the protein CASSLLQHSNQPQHF.

The chain uses TRBV6-2 or TRBV6-3 and TRBJ2-1; D perhaps matches TRBD2 (5 bases). CDR3 size: 16 residues. V was pared by 2 bases and J by 1 base, with 12 bases between. Germline V gene lookup returns CDR1 MNHEY and CDR2 SVGEGT. CDR3 region: CASSYSRGPSYNEQFF. Here the CDR3 DNA reads TGTGCCAGCAGTTACAGCCGGGGTCCTTCCTACAATGAGCAGTTCTTC.

This clonotype was seen once. The chain combines TRBV7-2 with TRBJ2-7; either TRBD1 or TRBD2 may supply D (5 bases each). The CDR3 runs 16 residues. V lost 0 bases and J 8 bases, leaving 20 bases between the germline ends. CDR1 SGHTA and CDR2 FQGNSA come from the germline V gene. As DNA, the CDR3 is TGTGCCAGCAGCTTAGCCCGGGGCAGGGAATATCTTAAGCAGTACTTC. This encodes CASSLARGREYLKQYF.